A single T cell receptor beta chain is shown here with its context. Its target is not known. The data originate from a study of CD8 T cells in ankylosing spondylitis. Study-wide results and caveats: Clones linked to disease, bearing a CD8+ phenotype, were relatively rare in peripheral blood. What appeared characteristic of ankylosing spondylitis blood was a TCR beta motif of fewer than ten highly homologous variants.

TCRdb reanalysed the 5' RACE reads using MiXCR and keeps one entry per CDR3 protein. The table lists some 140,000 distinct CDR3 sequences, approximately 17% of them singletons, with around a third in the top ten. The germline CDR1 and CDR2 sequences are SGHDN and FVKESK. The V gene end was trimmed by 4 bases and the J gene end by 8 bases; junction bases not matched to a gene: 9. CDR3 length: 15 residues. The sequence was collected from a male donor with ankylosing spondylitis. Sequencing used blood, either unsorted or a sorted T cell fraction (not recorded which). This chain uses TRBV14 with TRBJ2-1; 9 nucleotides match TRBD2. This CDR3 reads CASSPLAGKIDEQFF. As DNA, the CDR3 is TGTGCCAGCAGCCCCCTAGCGGGAAAAATTGATGAGCAGTTCTTC.